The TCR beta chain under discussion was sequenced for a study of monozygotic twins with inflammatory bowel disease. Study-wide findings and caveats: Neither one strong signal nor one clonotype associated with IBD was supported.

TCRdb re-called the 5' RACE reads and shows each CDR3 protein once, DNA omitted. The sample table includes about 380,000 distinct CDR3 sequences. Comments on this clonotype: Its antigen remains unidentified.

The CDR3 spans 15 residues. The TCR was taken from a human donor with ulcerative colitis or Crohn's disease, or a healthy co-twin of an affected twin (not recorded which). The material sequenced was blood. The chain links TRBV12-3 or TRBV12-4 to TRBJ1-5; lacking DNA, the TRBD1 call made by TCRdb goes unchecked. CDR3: CASSLVWGSGQPQHF.